The clone carrying this T cell receptor beta chain has a single count. The sample originates from a study of T cell changes during pregnancy in multiple sclerosis. The germline V gene has CDR1 SGHNT and CDR2 YENEEA. J gave up 3 bases and V 7 bases, and 18 bases lay outside the gene matches. The CDR3 extends over 18 amino acids. Clones were sequenced by immunoSEQ multiplex PCR, and TCRdb holds only the in-frame ones, with some missing. This repertoire shows fewer than 60,000 clones, just under 95% found once; its top ten account for approximately 5.6%. This clonotype was sampled from a female donor with multiple sclerosis, enrolled in a pregnancy study. The V call is TRBV11-3, the J call TRBJ1-5; 7 nucleotides line up with TRBD1. Specimen: CD8+ T cells from peripheral blood mononuclear cells, collected in the first trimester of pregnancy. The CDR3 DNA reads as TGTGCCAGCACCCCGGACAGGCTCCCTCATATGGACAATCAGCCCCAGCATTTT. As protein: CASTPDRLPHMDNQPQHF.